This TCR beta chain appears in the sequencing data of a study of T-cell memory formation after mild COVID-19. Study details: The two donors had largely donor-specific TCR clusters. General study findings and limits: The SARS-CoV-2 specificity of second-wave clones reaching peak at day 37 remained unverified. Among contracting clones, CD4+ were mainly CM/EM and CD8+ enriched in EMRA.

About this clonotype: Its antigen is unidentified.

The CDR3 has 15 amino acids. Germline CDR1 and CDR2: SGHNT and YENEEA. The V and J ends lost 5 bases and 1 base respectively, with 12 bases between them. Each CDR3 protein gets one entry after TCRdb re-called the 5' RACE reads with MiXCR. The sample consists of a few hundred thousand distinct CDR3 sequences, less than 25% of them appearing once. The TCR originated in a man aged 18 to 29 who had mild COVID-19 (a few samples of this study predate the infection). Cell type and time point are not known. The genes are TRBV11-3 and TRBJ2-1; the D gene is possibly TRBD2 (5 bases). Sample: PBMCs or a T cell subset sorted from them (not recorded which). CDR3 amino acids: CASSLRTASYNEQFF. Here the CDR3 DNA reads TGTGCCAGCAGCCTACGGACTGCATCCTACAATGAGCAGTTCTTC.